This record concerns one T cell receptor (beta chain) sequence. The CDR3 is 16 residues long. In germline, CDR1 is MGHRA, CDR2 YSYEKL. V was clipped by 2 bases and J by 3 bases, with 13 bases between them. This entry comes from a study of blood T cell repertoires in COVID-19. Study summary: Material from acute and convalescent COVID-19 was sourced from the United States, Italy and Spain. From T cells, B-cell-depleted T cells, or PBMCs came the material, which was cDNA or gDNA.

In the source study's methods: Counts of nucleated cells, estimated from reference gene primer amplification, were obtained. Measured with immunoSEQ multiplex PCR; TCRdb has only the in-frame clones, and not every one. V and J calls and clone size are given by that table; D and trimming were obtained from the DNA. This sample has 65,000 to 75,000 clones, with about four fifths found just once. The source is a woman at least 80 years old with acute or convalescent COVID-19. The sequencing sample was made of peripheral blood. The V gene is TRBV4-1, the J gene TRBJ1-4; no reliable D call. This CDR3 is CASSQYPSTANEKLFF. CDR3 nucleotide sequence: TGCGCCAGCAGCCAATATCCCTCCACGGCTAATGAAAAACTGTTTTTT.